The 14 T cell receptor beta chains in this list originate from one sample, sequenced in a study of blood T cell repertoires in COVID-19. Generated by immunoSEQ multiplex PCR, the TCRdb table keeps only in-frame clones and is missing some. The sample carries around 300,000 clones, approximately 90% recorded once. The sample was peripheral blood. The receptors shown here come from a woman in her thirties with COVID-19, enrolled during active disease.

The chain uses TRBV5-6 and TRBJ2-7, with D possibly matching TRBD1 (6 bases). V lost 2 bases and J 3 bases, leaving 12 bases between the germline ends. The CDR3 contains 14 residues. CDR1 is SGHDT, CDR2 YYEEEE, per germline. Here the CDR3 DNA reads TGTGCCAGCAGCTTTCCGGGACACGGCTACGAGCAGTACTTC. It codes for CASSFPGHGYEQYF.

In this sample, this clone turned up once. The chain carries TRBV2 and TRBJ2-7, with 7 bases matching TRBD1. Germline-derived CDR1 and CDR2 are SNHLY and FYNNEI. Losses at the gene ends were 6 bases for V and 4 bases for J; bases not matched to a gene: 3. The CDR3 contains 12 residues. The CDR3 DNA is TGTGCCAGCAGGGACAGGAGATACGAGCAGTACTTC. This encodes CASRDRRYEQYF.

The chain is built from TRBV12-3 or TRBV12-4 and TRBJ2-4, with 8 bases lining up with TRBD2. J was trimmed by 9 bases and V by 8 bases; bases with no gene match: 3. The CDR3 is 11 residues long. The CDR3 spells CASGAGGIQYF. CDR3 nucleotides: TGTGCCAGCGGGGCGGGGGGCATTCAGTACTTC.

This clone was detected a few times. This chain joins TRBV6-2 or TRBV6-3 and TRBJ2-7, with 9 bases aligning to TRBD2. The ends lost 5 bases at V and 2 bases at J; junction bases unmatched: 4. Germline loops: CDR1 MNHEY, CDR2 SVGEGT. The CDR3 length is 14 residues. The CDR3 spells CASSDRLAAYEQYF. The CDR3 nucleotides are TGTGCCAGCAGTGATCGACTAGCGGCCTACGAGCAGTACTTC.

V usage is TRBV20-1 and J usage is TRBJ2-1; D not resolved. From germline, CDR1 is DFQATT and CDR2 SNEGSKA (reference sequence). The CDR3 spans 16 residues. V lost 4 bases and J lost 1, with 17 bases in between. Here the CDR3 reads CSAIELRLTSYNEQFF. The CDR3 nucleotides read TGCAGTGCTATTGAGCTCCGCTTGACATCCTACAATGAGCAGTTCTTC.

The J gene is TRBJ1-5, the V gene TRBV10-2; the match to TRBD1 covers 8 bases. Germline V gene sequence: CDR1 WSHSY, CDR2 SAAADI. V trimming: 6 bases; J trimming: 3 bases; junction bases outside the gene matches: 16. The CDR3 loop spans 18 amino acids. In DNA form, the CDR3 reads TGCGCCAGCAGGCCCACAGGGGGTGACATGAGAAACAATCAGCCCCAGCATTTT. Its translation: CASRPTGGDMRNNQPQHF.

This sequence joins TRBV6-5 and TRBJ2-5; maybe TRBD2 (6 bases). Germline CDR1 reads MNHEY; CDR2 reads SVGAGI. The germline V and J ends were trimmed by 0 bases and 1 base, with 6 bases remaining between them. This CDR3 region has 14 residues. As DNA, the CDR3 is TGTGCCAGCAGTTACTCGGGGGGCCAAGAGACCCAGTACTTC. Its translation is CASSYSGGQETQYF.

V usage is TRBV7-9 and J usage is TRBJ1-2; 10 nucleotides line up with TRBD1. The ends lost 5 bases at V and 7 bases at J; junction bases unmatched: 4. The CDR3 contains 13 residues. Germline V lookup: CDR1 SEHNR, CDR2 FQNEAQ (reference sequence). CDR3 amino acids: CASSLGTGVGYTF. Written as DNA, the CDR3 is TGTGCCAGCAGCCTCGGGACAGGGGTTGGCTACACCTTC. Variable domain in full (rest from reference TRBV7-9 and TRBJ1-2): DTGVSQNPRHKITKRGQNVTFRCDPISEHNRLYWYRQTLGQGPEFLTYFQNEAQLEKSRLLSDRFSAERPKGSFSTLEIQRTEQGDSAMYLCASSLGTGVGYTFGSGTRLTVV.

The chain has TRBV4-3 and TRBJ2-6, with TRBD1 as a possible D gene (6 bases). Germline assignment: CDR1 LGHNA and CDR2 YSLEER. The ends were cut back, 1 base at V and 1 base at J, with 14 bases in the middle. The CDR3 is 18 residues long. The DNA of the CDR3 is TGCGCCAGCAGCCAAGCTGGGCAGGGGTCGTCTGGGGCCAACGTCCTGACTTTC. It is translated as CASSQAGQGSSGANVLTF.

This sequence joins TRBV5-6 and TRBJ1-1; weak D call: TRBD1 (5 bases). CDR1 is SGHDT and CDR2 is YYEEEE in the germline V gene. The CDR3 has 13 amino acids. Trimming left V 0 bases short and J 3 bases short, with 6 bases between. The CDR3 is CASSLAGDTEAFF. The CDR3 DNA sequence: TGTGCCAGCAGCTTGGCGGGGGACACTGAAGCTTTCTTT.

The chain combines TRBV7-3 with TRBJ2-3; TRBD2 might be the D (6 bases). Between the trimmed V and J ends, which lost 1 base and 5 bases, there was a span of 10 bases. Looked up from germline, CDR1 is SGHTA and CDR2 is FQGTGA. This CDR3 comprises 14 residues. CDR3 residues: CASSLMRGGDTQYF. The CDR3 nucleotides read TGTGCCAGCAGCTTAATGCGGGGCGGAGATACGCAGTATTTT. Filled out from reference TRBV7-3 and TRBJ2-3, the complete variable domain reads GAGVSQTPSNKVTEKGKYVELRCDPISGHTALYWYRQSLGQGPEFLIYFQGTGAADDSGLPNDRFFAVRPEGSVSTLKIQRTERGDSAVYLCASSLMRGGDTQYFGPGTRLTVL.

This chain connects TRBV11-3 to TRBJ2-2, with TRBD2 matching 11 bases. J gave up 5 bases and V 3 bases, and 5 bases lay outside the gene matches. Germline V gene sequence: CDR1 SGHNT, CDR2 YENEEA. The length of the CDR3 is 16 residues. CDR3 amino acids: CASSLGLAEKTGELFF. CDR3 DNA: TGTGCCAGCAGCTTGGGACTAGCGGAAAAAACCGGGGAGCTGTTTTTT.

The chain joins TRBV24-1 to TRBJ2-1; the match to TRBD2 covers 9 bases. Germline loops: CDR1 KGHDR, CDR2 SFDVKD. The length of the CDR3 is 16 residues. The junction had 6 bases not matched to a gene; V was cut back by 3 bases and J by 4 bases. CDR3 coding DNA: TGTGCCACCAGTGATATCCCGCGGGAGGGGTACAATGAGCAGTTCTTC. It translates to CATSDIPREGYNEQFF.

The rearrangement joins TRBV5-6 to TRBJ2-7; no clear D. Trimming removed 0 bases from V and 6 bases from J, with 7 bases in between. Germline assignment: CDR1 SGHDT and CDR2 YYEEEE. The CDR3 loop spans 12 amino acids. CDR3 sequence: CASSLDSPEQYF. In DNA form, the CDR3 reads TGTGCCAGCAGCTTGGACAGTCCCGAGCAGTACTTC.